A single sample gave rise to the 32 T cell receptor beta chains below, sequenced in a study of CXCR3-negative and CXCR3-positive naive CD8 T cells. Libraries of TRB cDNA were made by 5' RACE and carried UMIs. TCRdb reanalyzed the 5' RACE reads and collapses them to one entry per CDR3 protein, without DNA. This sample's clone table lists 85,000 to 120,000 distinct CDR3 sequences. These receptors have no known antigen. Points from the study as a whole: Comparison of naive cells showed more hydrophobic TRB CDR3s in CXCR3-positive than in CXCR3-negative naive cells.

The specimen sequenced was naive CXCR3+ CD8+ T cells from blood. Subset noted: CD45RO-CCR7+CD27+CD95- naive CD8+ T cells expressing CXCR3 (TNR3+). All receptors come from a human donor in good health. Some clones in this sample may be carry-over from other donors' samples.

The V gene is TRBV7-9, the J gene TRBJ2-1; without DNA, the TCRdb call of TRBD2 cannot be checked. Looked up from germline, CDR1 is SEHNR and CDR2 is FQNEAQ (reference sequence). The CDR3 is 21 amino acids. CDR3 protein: CASSFPRDRGLAGGSYNEQFF.

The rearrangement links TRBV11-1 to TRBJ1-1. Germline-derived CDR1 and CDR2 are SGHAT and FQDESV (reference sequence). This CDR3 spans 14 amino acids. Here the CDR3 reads CASSLGGLNTEAFF.

The CDR3 loop is CASSWQREGNTGELFF. This sequence joins TRBV5-1 and TRBJ2-2; checking the TCRdb D call of TRBD2 is not possible without DNA. The CDR3 runs 16 residues. In germline, CDR1 is SGHRS, CDR2 YFSETQ.

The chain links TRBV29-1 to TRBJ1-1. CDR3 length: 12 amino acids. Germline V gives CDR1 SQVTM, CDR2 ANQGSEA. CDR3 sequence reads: CSVVVQNTEAFF.

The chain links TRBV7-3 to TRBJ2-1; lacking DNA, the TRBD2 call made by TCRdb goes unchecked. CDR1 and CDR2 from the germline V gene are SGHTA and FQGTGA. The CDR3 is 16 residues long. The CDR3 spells CASSPGTSGIYNEQFF.

The CDR3 loop reads CSAGTANYEQYF. The J gene is TRBJ2-7, the V gene TRBV29-1; as DNA is missing, the TRBD1 call by TCRdb cannot be tested. Germline-derived CDR1 and CDR2 are SQVTM and ANQGSEA. The CDR3 has 12 residues.

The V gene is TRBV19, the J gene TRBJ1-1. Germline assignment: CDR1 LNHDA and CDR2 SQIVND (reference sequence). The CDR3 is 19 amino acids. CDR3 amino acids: CASSIAWDSTGVLNTEAFF.

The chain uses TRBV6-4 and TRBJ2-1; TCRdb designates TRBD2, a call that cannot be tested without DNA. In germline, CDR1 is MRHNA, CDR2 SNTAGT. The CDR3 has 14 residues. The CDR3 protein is CASSDSAGGDEQFF.

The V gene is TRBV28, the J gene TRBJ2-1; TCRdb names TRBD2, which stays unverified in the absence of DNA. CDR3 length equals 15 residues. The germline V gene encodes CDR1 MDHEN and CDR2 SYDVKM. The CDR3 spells CASSSGLAGINEQFF. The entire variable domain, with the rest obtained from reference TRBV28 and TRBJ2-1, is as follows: DVKVTQSSRYLVKRTGEKVFLECVQDMDHENMFWYRQDPGLGLRLIYFSYDVKMKEKGDIPEGYSVSREKKERFSLILESASTNQTSMYLCASSSGLAGINEQFFGPGTRLTVL.

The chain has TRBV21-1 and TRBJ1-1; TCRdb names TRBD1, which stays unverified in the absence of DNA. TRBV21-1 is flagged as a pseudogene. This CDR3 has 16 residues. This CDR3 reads CASSKTPGHMNTEAFF.

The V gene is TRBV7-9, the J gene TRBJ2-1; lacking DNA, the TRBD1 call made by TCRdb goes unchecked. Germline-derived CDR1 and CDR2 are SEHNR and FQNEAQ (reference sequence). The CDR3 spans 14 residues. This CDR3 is CASTPDPEVSEQFF. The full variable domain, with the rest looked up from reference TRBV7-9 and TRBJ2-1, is DTGVSQNPRHKITKRGQNVTFRCDPISEHNRLYWYRQTLGQGPEFLTYFQNEAQLEKSRLLSDRFSAERPKGSFSTLEIQRTEQGDSAMYLCASTPDPEVSEQFFGPGTRLTVL.

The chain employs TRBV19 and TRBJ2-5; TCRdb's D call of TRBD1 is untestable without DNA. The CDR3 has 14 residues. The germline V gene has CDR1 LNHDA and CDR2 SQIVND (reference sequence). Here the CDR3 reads CASSMRGYQETQYF.

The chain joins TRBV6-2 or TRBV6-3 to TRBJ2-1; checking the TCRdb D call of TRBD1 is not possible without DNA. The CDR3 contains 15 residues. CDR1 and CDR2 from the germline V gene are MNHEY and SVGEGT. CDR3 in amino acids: CASSVYGDPGDEQFF.

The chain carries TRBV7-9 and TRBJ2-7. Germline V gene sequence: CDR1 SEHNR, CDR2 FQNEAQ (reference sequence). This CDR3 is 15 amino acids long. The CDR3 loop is CASSSTWTGPNEQYF.

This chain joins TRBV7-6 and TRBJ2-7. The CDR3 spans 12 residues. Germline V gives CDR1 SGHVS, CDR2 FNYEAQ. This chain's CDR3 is CASSPDGDEQYF.

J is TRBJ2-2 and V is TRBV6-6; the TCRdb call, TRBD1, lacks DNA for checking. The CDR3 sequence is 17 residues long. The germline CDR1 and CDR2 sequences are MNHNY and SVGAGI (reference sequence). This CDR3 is CASSFLDRVENTGELFF.

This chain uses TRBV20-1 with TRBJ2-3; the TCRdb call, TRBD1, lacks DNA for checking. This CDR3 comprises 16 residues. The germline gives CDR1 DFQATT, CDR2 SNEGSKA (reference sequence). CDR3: CSARGLWGETTDTQYF.

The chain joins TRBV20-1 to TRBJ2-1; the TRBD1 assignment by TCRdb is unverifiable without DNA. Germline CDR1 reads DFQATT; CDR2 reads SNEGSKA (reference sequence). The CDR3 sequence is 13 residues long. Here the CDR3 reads CSALQGAYNEQFF.

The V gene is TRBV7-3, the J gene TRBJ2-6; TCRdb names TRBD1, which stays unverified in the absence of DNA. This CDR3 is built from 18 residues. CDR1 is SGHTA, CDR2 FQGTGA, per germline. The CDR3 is CASSPLGGTLSGANVLTF.

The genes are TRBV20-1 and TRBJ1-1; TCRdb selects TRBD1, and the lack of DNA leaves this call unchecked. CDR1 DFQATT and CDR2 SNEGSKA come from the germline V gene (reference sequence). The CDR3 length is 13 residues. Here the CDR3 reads CSAMDRGRTEAFF.

CDR3 region: CSVDRVKGTQYF. The V and J genes are TRBV29-1 and TRBJ2-3; lacking DNA, the TRBD1 call made by TCRdb goes unchecked. Germline V gives CDR1 SQVTM, CDR2 ANQGSEA. The CDR3 extends over 12 amino acids.

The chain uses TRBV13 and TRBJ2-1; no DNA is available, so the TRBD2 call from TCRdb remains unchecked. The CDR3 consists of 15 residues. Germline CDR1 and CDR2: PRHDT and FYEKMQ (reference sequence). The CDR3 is CATKEGISSYNEQFF.

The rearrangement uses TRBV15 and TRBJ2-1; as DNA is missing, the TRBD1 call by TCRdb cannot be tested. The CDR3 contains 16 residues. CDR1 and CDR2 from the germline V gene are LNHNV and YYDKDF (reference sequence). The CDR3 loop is CATSRGMTGPLNEQFF.

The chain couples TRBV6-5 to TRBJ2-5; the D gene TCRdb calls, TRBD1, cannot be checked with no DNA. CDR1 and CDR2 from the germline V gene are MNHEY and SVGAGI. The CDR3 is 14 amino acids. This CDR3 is CASSPGTPQETQYF.

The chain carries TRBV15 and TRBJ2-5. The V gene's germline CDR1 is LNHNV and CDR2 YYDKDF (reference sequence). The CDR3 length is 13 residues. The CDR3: CATSMAAQETQYF.

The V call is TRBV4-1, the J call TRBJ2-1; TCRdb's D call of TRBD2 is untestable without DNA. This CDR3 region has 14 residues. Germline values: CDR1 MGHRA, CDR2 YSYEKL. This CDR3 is CASSQEAGGDEQFF.

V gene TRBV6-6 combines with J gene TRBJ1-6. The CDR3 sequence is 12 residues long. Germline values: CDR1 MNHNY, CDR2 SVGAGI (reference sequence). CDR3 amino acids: CASSPALELLHF.

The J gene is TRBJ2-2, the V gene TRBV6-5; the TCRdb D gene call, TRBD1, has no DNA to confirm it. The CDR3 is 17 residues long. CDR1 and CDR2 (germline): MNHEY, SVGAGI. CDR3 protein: CASSYSLGGPWTGELFF.

The CDR3 here is CSVEGGAAKNIQYF. The chain has TRBV29-1 and TRBJ2-4; the TCRdb D gene call, TRBD1, has no DNA to confirm it. The germline gives CDR1 SQVTM, CDR2 ANQGSEA. This CDR3 spans 14 amino acids.

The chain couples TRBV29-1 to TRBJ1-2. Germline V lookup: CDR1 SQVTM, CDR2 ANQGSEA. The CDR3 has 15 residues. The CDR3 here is CSVEDRGDSYYGYTF.

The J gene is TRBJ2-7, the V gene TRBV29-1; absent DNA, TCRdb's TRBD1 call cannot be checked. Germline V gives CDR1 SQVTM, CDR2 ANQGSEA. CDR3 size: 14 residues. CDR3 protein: CSVVGGTGAYEQYF.

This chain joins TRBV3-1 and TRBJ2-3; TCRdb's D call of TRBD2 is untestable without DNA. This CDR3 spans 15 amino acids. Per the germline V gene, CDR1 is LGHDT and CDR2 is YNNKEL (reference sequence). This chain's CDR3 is CASSQGTSGRDTQYF.